The entry that follows covers one T cell receptor (beta chain) sequence. This record belongs to a study of blood T cell repertoires in COVID-19. Study in general: From the United States, Italy and Spain came samples of acute and convalescent COVID-19. Sample material is recorded as cDNA or gDNA derived from T cells, B-cell-depleted T cells, or PBMCs.

Looked up from germline, CDR1 is SGHAT and CDR2 is FQNNGV. The CDR3 is 12 residues long. V was pared by 2 bases and J by 2 bases, with 4 bases between. As originally analysed: Estimates of nucleated cell counts were drawn from the amplification of reference gene primers. Assay: immunoSEQ multiplex PCR; the TCRdb copy retains only in-frame clones and omits some. That table supplies the V and J calls and clone size; D and trimming were determined from the DNA. The sample has more than 50,000 clones, 90% seen once. The sample comprised peripheral blood. This sequence joins TRBV11-2 and TRBJ2-7; D gene unclear. The sequence derives from a man older than 75 with acute or convalescent COVID-19. The CDR3, as DNA: TGTGCCAGCAGCTTACAGACCTACGAGCAGTACTTC. Its translation is CASSLQTYEQYF.